This T cell receptor (beta chain) was retrieved from a study of metastatic and nonmetastatic thyroid tumors. This clone appeared many times. No treatment had been given to any patient before thyroid surgery. Trimming took 5 bases from V and 0 from J, leaving 16 bases between them. The CDR3 has 16 residues. The germline V gene encodes CDR1 SGHAT and CDR2 FQDESV (reference sequence). The authors' processing: Clinicopathological groups supplied CDR3 differences that were used to build a distant-metastasis classifier for papillary thyroid cancer. Via MiXCR, TCRdb re-called the PCR reads. The V and J calls, along with clone size, are taken from TCRdb and not from the paper's own processing. The sample lists 23,000 or so clones; roughly 23% were seen once.

The chain recombines TRBV11-1 with TRBJ1-1; D may be TRBD1 (5 bases). The origin of this receptor is a female donor with papillary thyroid cancer or a benign thyroid nodule (not recorded which). Some clones in this sample may be carry-over from other donors' samples. The sample taken for sequencing was blood. The CDR3 here is CASSPRRQSMNTEAFF. In nucleotides, the CDR3 is TGTGCCAGCAGCCCAAGGCGACAGTCTATGAACACTGAAGCTTTCTTT.